A single sample gave rise to the 27 T cell receptor beta chains below, sequenced in a study of cytomegalovirus exposure and HLA in healthy donors. Researchers ran the PCR with 60 Vbeta and 13 Jbeta primers. Profiled with immunoSEQ multiplex PCR; TCRdb holds only in-frame clones, not every one. Of around 100,000 clones listed, approximately 70% were seen once; the top ten hold approximately 8.6%. Material for sequencing was PBMCs. These receptors came from a man aged 30-40 years in good health and CMV-seropositive.

This chain uses TRBV7-2 with TRBJ2-3; TRBD2 matches at 11 bases. Trimming took 5 bases from V and 2 from J; bases not matched to a gene: 3. Germline CDR1 reads SGHTA; CDR2 reads FQGNSA. This CDR3 is built from 15 residues. CDR3 in amino acids: CASSKLAGATDTQYF. The CDR3 DNA sequence: TGTGCCAGCAGCAAACTAGCGGGGGCCACAGATACGCAGTATTTT.

This clone has a handful of counts. The same CDR3 is also encoded by other DNA sequences in this sample. The V and J genes are TRBV6-6 and TRBJ1-1; D call uncertain. Germline V gene lookup returns CDR1 MNHNY and CDR2 SVGAGI (reference sequence). Trimming stripped 0 bases from V and 5 bases from J, with 10 bases between. This CDR3 spans 14 amino acids. The CDR3 sequence is CASSYSAGTTEAFF. CDR3 nucleotide sequence: TGTGCCAGCAGTTACTCGGCAGGCACTACTGAAGCTTTCTTT.

CDR3 in amino acids: CASSSGGRGNSPLHF. The CDR3 bases are TGTGCCAGCAGCTCAGGGGGGCGCGGTAATTCACCCCTCCACTTT. V usage is TRBV7-3 and J usage is TRBJ1-6, with 7 bases identical to TRBD1. Germline V gives CDR1 SGHTA, CDR2 FQGTGA. The CDR3 loop spans 15 amino acids. Trimming at V came to 4 bases and at J to 6 bases, leaving 6 bases not matched to a gene.

This chain uses TRBV19 with TRBJ1-4, with no clear D. The CDR3 contains 12 residues. Germline values: CDR1 LNHDA, CDR2 SQIVND (reference sequence). V gave up 3 bases and J gave up 6 bases, with 5 bases separating them. The CDR3 region is CASSIGDEKLFF. The CDR3 region has the DNA TGTGCCAGTAGTATCGGGGATGAAAAACTGTTTTTT.

In this sample, this clone turned up once. The J gene is TRBJ2-7, the V gene TRBV7-9; a weak D match, TRBD1 (5 bases). Per the germline V gene, CDR1 is SEHNR and CDR2 is FQNEAQ (reference sequence). The CDR3 runs 15 residues. Trimming removed 5 bases at V and 0 bases at J, with 14 bases between. The CDR3 region is CASSPPTDSSYEQYF. DNA for the CDR3: TGTGCCAGCAGCCCTCCTACAGACAGCTCCTACGAGCAGTACTTC.

In nucleotides, the CDR3 is TGTGCCAGCAGACGAAACAGGGGAAGCACCTACAATGAGCAGTTCTTC. This gives the protein CASRRNRGSTYNEQFF. This sequence joins TRBV27 and TRBJ2-1, with TRBD1 matching 7 bases. CDR1 is MNHEY, CDR2 SMNVEV, per germline (reference sequence). Trimming at V came to 6 bases and at J to 2 bases, leaving 10 bases not matched to a gene. The CDR3 contains 16 residues.

This clone was detected a few times. The chain links TRBV5-4 to TRBJ2-3, with 8 bases lining up with TRBD2. CDR3 length equals 14 residues. Looked up from germline, CDR1 is SGHNT and CDR2 is YYREEE (reference sequence). J gave up 4 bases and V 3 bases, and 4 bases lay outside the gene matches. CDR3: CASSSGLGSDTQYF. CDR3 bases: TGTGCCAGCAGCTCGGGACTAGGGTCAGATACGCAGTATTTT.

A word on this clone: Relative to the germline gene, one junction end is altered; a read error may explain this. The rearrangement joins TRBV7-7 to TRBJ2-2, with 8 bases identical to TRBD1. CDR3 length: 14 amino acids. Germline V gives CDR1 SSHAT, CDR2 FNYEAQ (reference sequence). This chain's CDR3 is CASSLGQGTGELFF. As DNA, the CDR3 is TGTGCTAGCAGCTTAGGACAGGGAACCGGGGAGCTGTTTTTT. Full variable domain (outside the CDR3, taken from reference TRBV7-7 and TRBJ2-2): GAGVSQSPRYKVTKRGQDVTLRCDPISSHATLYWYQQALGQGPEFLTYFNYEAQPDKSGLPSDRFSAERPEGSISTLTIQRTEQRDSAMYRCASSLGQGTGELFFGEGSRLTVL.

This sequence joins TRBV2 and TRBJ1-2; 11 bases fit TRBD1. The CDR3 is made up of 15 amino acids. The V segment lost 7 bases and the J segment 7 bases; nucleotides outside the gene matches: 11. Germline assignment: CDR1 SNHLY and CDR2 FYNNEI. CDR3 nucleotides: TGTGCCAGCACCCCTGCGCGGGACAGGGGGTTTGGCTACACCTTC. It translates to CASTPARDRGFGYTF.

The chain is built from TRBV10-1 and TRBJ1-1; D is perhaps TRBD1 (5 bases). The V end lost 0 bases, the J end lost 1 base, and 9 bases lay between the germline ends. The CDR3 has 15 residues. Per the germline V gene, CDR1 is WNHNN and CDR2 is SYGVQD (reference sequence). CDR3 sequence reads: CASSESNRRNTEAFF. The CDR3 DNA follows: TGCGCCAGCAGTGAGTCGAACAGGAGGAACACTGAAGCTTTCTTT.

The chain has TRBV5-1 and TRBJ1-1; 12 bases line up with TRBD1. This CDR3 is 16 amino acids long. V dropped 0 bases and J dropped 1; count of bases not matched to a gene: 1. CDR1 and CDR2 from the germline V gene are SGHRS and YFSETQ. The CDR3 bases are TGCGCCAGCAGCTTGGGGGACAGGGGGCAGAACACTGAAGCTTTCTTT. Translating it yields CASSLGDRGQNTEAFF.

The rearrangement links TRBV5-5 to TRBJ1-5; 8 bases are a match to TRBD1. The CDR3 has 19 amino acids. Germline V lookup: CDR1 SGHKS, CDR2 YYEKEE (reference sequence). With V trimmed by 0 bases and J by 3 bases, 14 bases remained unmatched. Written as DNA, the CDR3 is TGTGCCAGCAGCTTGGGGCCCTCCCAGGGGGCCCCCACCAATCAGCCCCAGCATTTT. Translated, it gives CASSLGPSQGAPTNQPQHF.

The rearrangement joins TRBV2 to TRBJ2-1, with TRBD2 matching over 10 bases. CDR1 is SNHLY and CDR2 is FYNNEI in the germline V gene. The V and J ends lost 2 bases and 7 bases, in that order; junction bases with no gene match: 8. CDR3 size: 16 residues. The CDR3 bases are TGTGCCAGCAGTGAACGGCTAGCGGGAGCTGGGAATGAGCAGTTCTTC. It is translated as CASSERLAGAGNEQFF.

The rearrangement uses TRBV6-1 and TRBJ2-7; D call uncertain. The CDR3 loop spans 15 amino acids. CDR1 and CDR2 from the germline V gene are MNHNS and SASEGT. V was pared by 6 bases and J by 3 bases, with 18 bases between. CDR3 DNA sequence: TGTGCCAGCAGATCCGGTGCGCAAAGCTTCTACGAGCAGTACTTC. Translated, it gives CASRSGAQSFYEQYF.

This clone turned up a few times. This chain uses TRBV28 with TRBJ1-2, with unresolved D. Trimming removed 2 bases at V and 4 bases at J, with 5 bases between. From germline, CDR1 is MDHEN and CDR2 SYDVKM. This CDR3 comprises 12 residues. The DNA for the CDR3 is TGTGCCAGCAGTTTACAGTTCTATGGCTACACCTTC. This translates into CASSLQFYGYTF.

This chain links TRBV2 with TRBJ2-3; a possible D gene is TRBD2 (5 bases). V was pared by 2 bases and J by 2 bases, with 20 bases between. The germline V gene has CDR1 SNHLY and CDR2 FYNNEI. The CDR3 totals 18 residues. The CDR3 coding sequence is TGTGCCAGCAGTGAACCTAGGAGCGGACCCACCGACACAGATACGCAGTATTTT. This translates into CASSEPRSGPTDTDTQYF.

The V gene is TRBV5-8, the J gene TRBJ1-5, with 7 bases aligning to TRBD1. After removal of 1 base from V and 4 bases from J, the junction contained 2 bases not matched to a gene. CDR3 length: 14 residues. Germline V CDR1 and CDR2: SGHTS, YDEGEE. The CDR3 spells CASSLRGPNQPQHF. The DNA of the CDR3 is TGTGCCAGCAGCTTGAGGGGGCCGAATCAGCCCCAGCATTTT.

The V gene is TRBV30, the J gene TRBJ1-5; D perhaps matches TRBD1 (5 bases). The CDR3 runs 15 residues. V lost 2 bases, J lost 6 bases, and 17 bases lay in between. Germline-derived CDR1 and CDR2 are GTSNPN and SVGIG (reference sequence). The DNA of the CDR3 is TGTGCCTGGAGTAAGGGCCAGGGTATCGGTCAGCCCCAGCATTTT. Its translation: CAWSKGQGIGQPQHF.

The chain couples TRBV5-1 to TRBJ1-2; TRBD1 matches at 9 bases. After removal of 1 base from V and 6 bases from J, the junction contained 4 bases not matched to a gene. Germline lookup yields CDR1 SGHRS and CDR2 YFSETQ. CDR3 length: 14 residues. The CDR3 bases are TGCGCCAGCAGCTTGAGGGACAGGGTCGATGGCTACACCTTC. Translated, it gives CASSLRDRVDGYTF.

The gene calls are TRBV28 and TRBJ2-2; 16 bases map to TRBD2. The germline gives CDR1 MDHEN, CDR2 SYDVKM. CDR3 length equals 24 residues. Germline trimming cut 2 bases from V and 6 bases from J; bases unmatched to any gene: 24. The CDR3 loop reads CASSLLPGLAGGTATKSWAGELFF. CDR3 nucleotide sequence: TGTGCCAGCAGTTTACTCCCGGGACTAGCGGGAGGGACGGCTACCAAGTCTTGGGCCGGGGAGCTGTTTTTT.

Note on this clone: The junction and the germline gene differ at one end; a read error may be behind it. V is TRBV7-9 and J is TRBJ1-2; D gene uncertain. CDR3 length: 15 amino acids. Germline CDR1 and CDR2: SEHNR and FQNEAQ (reference sequence). In DNA, the CDR3 is TGTGCCATCAGCTTAACGGGGTTGGGGAACTATGGCTACACCTTC. Residues: CAISLTGLGNYGYTF.

The chain recombines TRBV5-5 with TRBJ2-7, with 7 bases aligning to TRBD1. After removal of 0 bases from V and 3 bases from J, the junction contained 0 bases not matched to a gene. This CDR3 contains 13 residues. Germline V gives CDR1 SGHKS, CDR2 YYEKEE (reference sequence). This chain's CDR3 is CASSLDRGYEQYV. Written as DNA, the CDR3 is TGTGCCAGCAGCTTGGACAGGGGCTACGAGCAGTACGTC.

The chain uses TRBV2 and TRBJ2-4; TRBD1 agrees at 9 bases. The CDR3 is made up of 16 amino acids. V lost 7 bases to trimming and J lost 0 bases; unmatched junction nucleotides: 7. Germline V gives CDR1 SNHLY, CDR2 FYNNEI. CDR3 DNA sequence: TGTGCCAGCACTCAACAGGGGGCTGCAGCCAAAAACATTCAGTACTTC. It specifies CASTQQGAAAKNIQYF.

V and J are TRBV6-6 and TRBJ1-2; possible D gene TRBD1, 6 bases. V shed 4 bases and J shed 8 bases, with 14 bases lying between them. Looked up from germline, CDR1 is MNHNY and CDR2 is SVGAGI (reference sequence). The CDR3 contains 13 residues. The CDR3 nucleotides read TGTGCCAGCAGTTTACAGGGTCGGAACGGCTACACCTTC. This codes for CASSLQGRNGYTF.

This chain uses TRBV28 with TRBJ2-7; TRBD2 agrees at 15 bases. The CDR3 has 18 amino acids. Germline V CDR1 and CDR2: MDHEN, SYDVKM. DNA for the CDR3: TGTGCCAGCACCCCTCCGGCCGGACTAGCGGGAGGGGGCTACGGGCAGTACGTC. Amino acids: CASTPPAGLAGGGYGQYV.

This clone was observed a few times. The chain uses TRBV15 and TRBJ2-5; 7 nucleotides match TRBD2. CDR3 length: 16 amino acids. With 5 bases clipped from V and 1 base from J, the junction kept 10 bases outside the gene matches. CDR1 and CDR2 from the germline V gene are LNHNV and YYDKDF (reference sequence). CDR3 loop: CATSVLWGGPQETQYF. The CDR3 region has the DNA TGTGCCACCAGCGTCCTTTGGGGGGGACCCCAAGAGACCCAGTACTTC. Filled out from reference TRBV15 and TRBJ2-5, the complete variable domain reads DAMVIQNPRYQVTQFGKPVTLSCSQTLNHNVMYWYQQKSSQAPKLLFHYYDKDFNNEADTPDNFQSRRPNTSFCFLDIRSPGLGDTAMYLCATSVLWGGPQETQYFGPGTRLLVL.

The chain uses TRBV29-1 and TRBJ1-1, with D perhaps TRBD1 (5 bases). Trimming pared 4 bases from V and 4 bases from J, leaving 13 bases between. The germline V gene encodes CDR1 SQVTM and CDR2 ANQGSEA. This CDR3 has 13 residues. The CDR3 DNA is TGCAGCGTTGTCATAGGTCAGGGCACTGAAGCTTTCTTT. Its translation: CSVVIGQGTEAFF.